This record covers a single TCR beta chain. The data are from a study of T cell responses to AZD1222 COVID-19 vaccine. Study-level background: Second-dose timings of about 4 or about 12 weeks were pooled.

V was cut by 0 bases and J by 0 bases, with 14 bases left in between. From germline, CDR1 is SGHDN and CDR2 FVKESK. The CDR3 consists of 17 residues. The protocol was immunoSEQ multiplex PCR, while the TCRdb copy is restricted to in-frame clones and leaves out a portion. The data contain around 180,000 clones, around 92% of them singletons. The sequence came from an adult in good health. The chain links TRBV14 to TRBJ1-1; D is ambiguous. Sequencing was performed on peripheral blood, taken on day 0 of AZD1222 vaccination. CDR3 amino acids: CASSQDVTEMLNTEAFF. In DNA form, the CDR3 reads TGTGCCAGCAGCCAAGATGTAACAGAGATGTTGAACACTGAAGCTTTCTTT.